These T cell receptor beta chains were read from a single sample in a study of long-term antiretroviral therapy in people with HIV. Clones were read by immunoSEQ multiplex PCR, and TCRdb kept only the in-frame ones, dropping some. The profile shows 20,000 to 25,000 clones, more than 75% of them singletons. The sequences come from unsorted PBMCs, collected 2.3 years after starting antiretroviral therapy. These receptors all come from a man aged 60 to 75 with HIV. The CDR3 runs from the conserved cysteine through the conserved F or W. The D gene is left open where the match is weak. Clone size is stated in some rows and not others, as once, few, many or a class when expanded.

J: TRBJ2-7
D: .
V: TRBV30
size: once
CDR3: CAWRRKSPGAYEQYF
DNA: TGTGCCTGGAGGAGGAAGTCACCCGGAGCCTACGAGCAGTACTTC

J: TRBJ2-3
D: .
V: TRBV13
size: .
CDR3: CASSQQAGADGTDTQYF
DNA: TGTGCCAGCAGTCAACAGGCGGGGGCCGACGGCACAGATACGCAGTATTTT

J: TRBJ1-1
D: .
V: TRBV30
size: .
CDR3: CAWSFEMLNTEAFF
DNA: TGTGCCTGGAGTTTCGAGATGTTGAACACTGAAGCTTTCTTT

J: TRBJ2-2
D: .
V: TRBV10-1
size: .
CDR3: CASSDGGLVTGELFF
DNA: TGCGCCAGCAGTGATGGGGGGCTGGTCACCGGGGAGCTGTTTTTT

J: TRBJ2-7
D: .
V: TRBV25-1
size: .
CDR3: CASSDHGADSYEQYF
DNA: TGTGCCAGCAGTGATCACGGGGCGGACTCCTACGAGCAGTACTTC

J: TRBJ1-1
D: TRBD1
V: TRBV7-9
size: .
CDR3: CASSHDRGPSEAFF
DNA: TGTGCCAGCAGTCACGACAGGGGGCCAAGTGAAGCTTTCTTT

J: TRBJ2-5
D: .
V: TRBV18
size: .
CDR3: CASSPQAGSRETQYF
DNA: TGTGCCAGCTCACCACAGGCGGGGTCAAGGGAGACCCAGTACTTC

J: TRBJ2-1
D: .
V: TRBV5-1
size: .
CDR3: CASSFPGVNEQFF
DNA: TGCGCCAGCAGCTTCCCAGGGGTCAATGAGCAGTTCTTC

J: TRBJ1-1
D: .
V: TRBV6-5
size: few
CDR3: CASSYSRSDTEAFF
DNA: TGTGCCAGCAGTTACTCGCGCAGCGACACTGAAGCTTTCTTT

J: TRBJ2-2
D: .
V: TRBV7-2
size: .
CDR3: CASSPYTGELFF
DNA: TGTGCCAGCAGCCCCTACACCGGGGAGCTGTTTTTT

J: TRBJ2-3
D: .
V: TRBV11-2
size: .
CDR3: CASSPGRGPDTQYF
DNA: TGTGCCAGCAGCCCAGGGAGGGGGCCAGATACGCAGTATTTT

J: TRBJ1-1
D: TRBD1
V: TRBV2
size: .
CDR3: CAIPGGQLNTEAFF
DNA: TGTGCCATCCCAGGGGGGCAGCTGAACACTGAAGCTTTCTTT

J: TRBJ1-1
D: TRBD1
V: TRBV5-1
size: .
CDR3: CASNDRGQMNTEAFF
DNA: TGCGCCAGCAATGACAGGGGGCAAATGAACACTGAAGCTTTCTTT

J: TRBJ2-1
D: TRBD2
V: TRBV4-2
size: .
CDR3: CASSQTTSGSLFF
DNA: TGTGCCAGCAGCCAGACTACTAGCGGGAGTCTGTTCTTC

J: TRBJ1-5
D: TRBD1
V: TRBV7-2
size: .
CDR3: CASSLTGTGGRQPQHF
DNA: TGTGCCAGCAGTTTAACCGGTACAGGGGGCAGGCAGCCCCAGCATTTT

J: TRBJ2-7
D: .
V: TRBV5-1
size: .
CDR3: CASSLDGRGVYEQYF
DNA: TGCGCCAGCAGCTTGGACGGGAGAGGGGTTTACGAGCAGTACTTC

J: TRBJ2-1
D: TRBD1
V: TRBV11-3
size: .
CDR3: CASSLGQGSYNEQFF
DNA: TGTGCCAGCAGCTTAGGACAGGGCTCCTACAATGAGCAGTTCTTC

J: TRBJ2-1
D: .
V: TRBV27
size: .
CDR3: CASSLSPGTPLNEQFF
DNA: TGTGCCAGCAGTTTATCTCCCGGGACTCCGCTCAATGAGCAGTTCTTC

J: TRBJ1-1
D: TRBD1
V: TRBV29-1
size: few
CDR3: CSVVGQGWTEAFF
DNA: TGCAGCGTTGTGGGACAGGGCTGGACTGAAGCTTTCTTT

J: TRBJ1-2
D: .
V: TRBV25-1
size: .
CDR3: CASSDGYGYTF
DNA: TGTGCCAGCAGTGATGGGTATGGCTACACCTTC

J: TRBJ2-1
D: .
V: TRBV5-6
size: .
CDR3: CASSSYNEQFF
DNA: TGTGCCAGCAGTTCATACAATGAGCAGTTCTTC

J: TRBJ2-1
D: .
V: TRBV5-4
size: .
CDR3: CASSSYHLDEQFF
DNA: TGTGCCAGCAGCTCCTACCACTTGGATGAGCAGTTCTTC

J: TRBJ2-7
D: TRBD1
V: TRBV11-2
size: .
CDR3: CASSTQGALIDEQYF
DNA: TGTGCCAGCAGCACCCAGGGGGCGCTGATCGACGAGCAGTACTTC

J: TRBJ2-1
D: .
V: TRBV9
size: .
CDR3: CASSVGQNYNEQFF
DNA: TGTGCCAGCAGCGTAGGTCAGAACTACAATGAGCAGTTCTTC

J: TRBJ2-1
D: .
V: TRBV5-1
size: .
CDR3: CASSPLGPDSSYNEQFF
DNA: TGCGCCAGCAGCCCTCTAGGACCAGACAGCTCCTACAATGAGCAGTTCTTC

J: TRBJ2-7
D: TRBD2
V: TRBV7-2
size: .
CDR3: CASSLVLAGDYEQYF
DNA: TGTGCCAGCAGCTTAGTTCTAGCGGGAGACTACGAGCAGTACTTC

J: TRBJ2-7
D: TRBD1
V: TRBV2
size: .
CDR3: CASSRDRVSDEQYF
DNA: TGTGCCAGCAGCAGGGACAGGGTAAGCGACGAGCAGTACTTC

J: TRBJ2-7
D: .
V: TRBV19
size: .
CDR3: CASSTLDGSYEQYF
DNA: TGTGCCAGTAGTACGCTGGACGGATCCTACGAGCAGTACTTC

J: TRBJ1-1
D: TRBD1
V: TRBV27
size: once
CDR3: CASSLIHRGNTEAFF
DNA: TGTGCCAGCAGTTTGATTCACAGGGGGAACACTGAAGCTTTCTTT

J: TRBJ2-4
D: .
V: TRBV19
size: .
CDR3: CASTPGAGARAKNIQYF
DNA: TGTGCCAGTACCCCGGGGGCGGGAGCTCGGGCCAAAAACATTCAGTACTTC

J: TRBJ2-7
D: .
V: TRBV9
size: .
CDR3: CASSVDVGDEQYF
DNA: TGTGCCAGCAGCGTAGATGTGGGAGACGAGCAGTACTTC

J: TRBJ1-1
D: .
V: TRBV18
size: .
CDR3: CASSLRAMPTEAFF
DNA: TGTGCCAGCTCTCTCAGGGCTATGCCCACTGAAGCTTTCTTT

J: TRBJ1-6
D: TRBD1
V: TRBV7-9
size: .
CDR3: CASNSTGGDSPLHF
DNA: TGTGCCAGCAATTCCACAGGGGGCGATTCACCCCTCCACTTT

J: TRBJ2-7
D: .
V: TRBV5-1
size: .
CDR3: CASSFEGQDFYEQYF
DNA: TGCGCCAGCAGTTTTGAGGGTCAGGACTTCTACGAGCAGTACTTC

J: TRBJ2-2
D: TRBD1
V: TRBV11-1
size: .
CDR3: CASRGQGFIGELFF
DNA: TGTGCCAGCAGAGGACAGGGATTTATAGGGGAGCTGTTTTTT

J: TRBJ2-7
D: .
V: TRBV6-5
size: .
CDR3: CASRRTYEQYF
DNA: TGTGCCAGCAGGAGGACGTACGAGCAGTACTTC

J: TRBJ2-7
D: .
V: TRBV5-1
size: .
CDR3: CASGLYEQYF
DNA: TGCGCCAGCGGCTTATACGAGCAGTACTTC

J: TRBJ2-5
D: .
V: TRBV5-6
size: .
CDR3: CASSSWASETQYF
DNA: TGTGCCAGCAGCTCTTGGGCCTCCGAGACCCAGTACTTC

J: TRBJ1-2
D: .
V: TRBV5-8
size: once
CDR3: CASSIGTEYGYTF
DNA: TGTGCCAGCAGCATCGGGACCGAGTATGGCTACACCTTC

J: TRBJ2-2
D: TRBD1
V: TRBV29-1
size: .
CDR3: CSVVGQGAAGELFF
DNA: TGCAGCGTTGTGGGACAGGGGGCGGCCGGGGAGCTGTTTTTT

J: TRBJ2-7
D: TRBD1
V: TRBV9
size: .
CDR3: CASSGEGAPYEQYF
DNA: TGTGCCAGCAGCGGCGAGGGGGCCCCCTACGAGCAGTACTTC